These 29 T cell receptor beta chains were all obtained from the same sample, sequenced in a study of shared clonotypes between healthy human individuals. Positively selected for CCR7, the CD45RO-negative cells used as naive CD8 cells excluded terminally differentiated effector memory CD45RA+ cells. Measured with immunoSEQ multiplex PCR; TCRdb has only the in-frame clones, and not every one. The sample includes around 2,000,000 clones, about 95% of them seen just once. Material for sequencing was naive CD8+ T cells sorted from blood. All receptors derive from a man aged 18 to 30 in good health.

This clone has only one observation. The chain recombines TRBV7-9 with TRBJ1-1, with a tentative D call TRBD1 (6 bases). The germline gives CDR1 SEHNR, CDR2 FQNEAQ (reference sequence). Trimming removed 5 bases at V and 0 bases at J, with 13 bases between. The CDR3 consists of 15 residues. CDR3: CASSPAQGLNTEAFF. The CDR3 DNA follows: TGTGCCAGCAGCCCAGCCCAGGGGCTGAACACTGAAGCTTTCTTT.

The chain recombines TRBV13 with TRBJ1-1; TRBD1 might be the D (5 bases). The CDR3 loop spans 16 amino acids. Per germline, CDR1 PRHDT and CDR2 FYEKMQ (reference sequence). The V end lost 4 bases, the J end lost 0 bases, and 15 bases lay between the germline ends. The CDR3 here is CASSSWAEGVNTEAFF. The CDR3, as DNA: TGTGCCAGCAGCTCTTGGGCCGAAGGGGTGAACACTGAAGCTTTCTTT. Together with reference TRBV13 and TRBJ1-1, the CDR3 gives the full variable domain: AAGVIQSPRHLIKEKRETATLKCYPIPRHDTVYWYQQGPGQDPQFLISFYEKMQSDKGSIPDRFSAQQFSDYHSELNMSSLELGDSALYFCASSSWAEGVNTEAFFGQGTRLTVV.

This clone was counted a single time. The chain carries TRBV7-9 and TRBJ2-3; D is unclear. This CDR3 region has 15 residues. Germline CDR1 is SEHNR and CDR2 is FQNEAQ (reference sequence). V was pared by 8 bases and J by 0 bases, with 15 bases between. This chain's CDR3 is CASGTSASSTDTQYF. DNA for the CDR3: TGTGCCAGCGGAACCTCCGCCAGCAGCACAGATACGCAGTATTTT.

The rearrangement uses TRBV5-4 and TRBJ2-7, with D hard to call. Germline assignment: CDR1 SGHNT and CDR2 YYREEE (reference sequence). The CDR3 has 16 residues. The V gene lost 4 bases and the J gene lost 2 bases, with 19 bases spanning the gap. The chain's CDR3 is CASSHAVGLLTYEQYF. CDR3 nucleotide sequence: TGTGCCAGCAGCCACGCCGTGGGCCTCTTGACCTACGAGCAGTACTTC.

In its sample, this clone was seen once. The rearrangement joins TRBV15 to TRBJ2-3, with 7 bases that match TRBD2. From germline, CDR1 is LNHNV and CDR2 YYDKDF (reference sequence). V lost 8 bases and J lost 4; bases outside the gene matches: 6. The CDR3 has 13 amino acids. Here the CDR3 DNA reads TGTGCCACCGCCTGGGAGGGCCCAGATACGCAGTATTTT. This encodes CATAWEGPDTQYF.

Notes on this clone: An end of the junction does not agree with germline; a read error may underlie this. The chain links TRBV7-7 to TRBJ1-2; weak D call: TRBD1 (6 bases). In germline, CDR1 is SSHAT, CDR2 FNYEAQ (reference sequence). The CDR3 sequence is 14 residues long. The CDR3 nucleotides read TGTGCTAGCAGCCCTCTTAGGGGGGACTATGGCTACACCTTC. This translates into CASSPLRGDYGYTF.

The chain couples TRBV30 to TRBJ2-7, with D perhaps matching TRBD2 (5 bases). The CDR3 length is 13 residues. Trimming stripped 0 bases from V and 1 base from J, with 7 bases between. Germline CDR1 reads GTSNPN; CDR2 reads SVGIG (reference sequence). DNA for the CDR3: TGTGCCTGGAGTGTACTAGGGTCCTACGAGCAGTACTTC. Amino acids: CAWSVLGSYEQYF. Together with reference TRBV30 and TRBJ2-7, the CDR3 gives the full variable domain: SQTIHQWPATLVQPVGSPLSLECTVEGTSNPNLYWYRQAAGRGLQLLFYSVGIGQISSEVPQNLSASRPQDRQFILSSKKLLLSDSGFYLCAWSVLGSYEQYFGPGTRLTVT.

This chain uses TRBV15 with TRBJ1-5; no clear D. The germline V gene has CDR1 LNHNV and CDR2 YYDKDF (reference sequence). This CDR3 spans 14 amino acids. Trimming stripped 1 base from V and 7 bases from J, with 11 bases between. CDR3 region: CATSRVDFDQPQHF. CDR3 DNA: TGTGCCACCAGCAGAGTAGACTTCGACCAGCCCCAGCATTTT.

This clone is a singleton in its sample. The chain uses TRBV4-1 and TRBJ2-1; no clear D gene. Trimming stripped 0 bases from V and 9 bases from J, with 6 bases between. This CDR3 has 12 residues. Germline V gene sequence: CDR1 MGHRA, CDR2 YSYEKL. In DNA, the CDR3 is TGCGCCAGCAGCCAAGACGCCCTTGAGCAGTTCTTC. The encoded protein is CASSQDALEQFF.

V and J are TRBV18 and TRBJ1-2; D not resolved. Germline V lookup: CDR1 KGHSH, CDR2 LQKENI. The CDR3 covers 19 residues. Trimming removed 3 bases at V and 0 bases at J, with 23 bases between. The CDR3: CASSPTPPWTEGANYGYTF. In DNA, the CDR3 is TGTGCCAGCTCACCGACTCCTCCATGGACGGAGGGAGCTAACTATGGCTACACCTTC.

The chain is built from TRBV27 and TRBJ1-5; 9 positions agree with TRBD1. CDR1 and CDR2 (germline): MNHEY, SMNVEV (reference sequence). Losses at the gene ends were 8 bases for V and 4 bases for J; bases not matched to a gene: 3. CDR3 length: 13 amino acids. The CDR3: CASGGTGNQPQHF. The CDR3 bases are TGTGCCAGCGGGGGGACAGGGAATCAGCCCCAGCATTTT.

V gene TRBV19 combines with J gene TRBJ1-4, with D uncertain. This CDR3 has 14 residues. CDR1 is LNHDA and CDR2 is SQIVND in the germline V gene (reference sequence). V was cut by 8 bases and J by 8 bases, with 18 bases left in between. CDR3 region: CASDAGLIREKLFF. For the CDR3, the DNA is TGTGCCAGTGACGCTGGATTAATACGGGAAAAACTGTTTTTT.

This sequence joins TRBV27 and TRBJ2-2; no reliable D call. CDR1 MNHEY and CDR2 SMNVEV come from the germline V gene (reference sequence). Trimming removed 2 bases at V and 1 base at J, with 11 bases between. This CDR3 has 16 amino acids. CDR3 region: CASSLGLTENTGELFF. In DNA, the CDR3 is TGTGCCAGCAGTTTAGGGCTAACTGAGAACACCGGGGAGCTGTTTTTT.

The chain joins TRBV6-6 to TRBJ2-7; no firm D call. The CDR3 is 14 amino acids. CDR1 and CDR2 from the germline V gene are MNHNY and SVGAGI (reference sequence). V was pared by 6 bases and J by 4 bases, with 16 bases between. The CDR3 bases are TGTGCCAGCAGGCCTGCGACGGCTTGGTACGAGCAGTACTTC. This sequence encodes CASRPATAWYEQYF.

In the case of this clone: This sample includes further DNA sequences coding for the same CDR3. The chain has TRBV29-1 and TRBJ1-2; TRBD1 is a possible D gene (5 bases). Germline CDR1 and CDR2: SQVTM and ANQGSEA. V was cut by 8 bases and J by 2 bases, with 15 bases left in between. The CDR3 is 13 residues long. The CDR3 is CSIIRDGNYGYTF. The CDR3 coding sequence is TGCAGCATAATCCGGGACGGAAACTATGGCTACACCTTC.

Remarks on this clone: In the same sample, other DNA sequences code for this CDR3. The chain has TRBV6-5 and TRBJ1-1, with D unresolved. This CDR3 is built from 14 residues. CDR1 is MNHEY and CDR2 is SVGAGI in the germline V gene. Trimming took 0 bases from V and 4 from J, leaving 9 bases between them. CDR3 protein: CASSYSSLGTEAFF. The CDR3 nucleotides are TGTGCCAGCAGTTACTCGTCGTTAGGCACTGAAGCTTTCTTT.

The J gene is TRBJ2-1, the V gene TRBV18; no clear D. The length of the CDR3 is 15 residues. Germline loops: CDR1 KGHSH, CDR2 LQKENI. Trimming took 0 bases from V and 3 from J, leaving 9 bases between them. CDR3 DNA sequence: TGTGCCAGCTCACCACCGATGGATTACTACAATGAGCAGTTCTTC. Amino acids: CASSPPMDYYNEQFF.

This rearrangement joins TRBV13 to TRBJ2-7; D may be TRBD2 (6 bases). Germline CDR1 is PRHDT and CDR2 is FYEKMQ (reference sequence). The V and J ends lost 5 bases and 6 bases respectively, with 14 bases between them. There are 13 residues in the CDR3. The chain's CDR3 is CASSTRGGTEQYF. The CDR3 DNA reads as TGTGCCAGCAGCACCCGTGGGGGGACCGAGCAGTACTTC.

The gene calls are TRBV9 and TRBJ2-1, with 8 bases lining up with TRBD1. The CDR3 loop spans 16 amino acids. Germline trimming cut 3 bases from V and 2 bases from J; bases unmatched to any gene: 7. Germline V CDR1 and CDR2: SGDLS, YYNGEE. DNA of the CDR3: TGTGCCAGCAGCGGGTTGGACAGGGAAACCTACAATGAGCAGTTCTTC. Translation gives CASSGLDRETYNEQFF.

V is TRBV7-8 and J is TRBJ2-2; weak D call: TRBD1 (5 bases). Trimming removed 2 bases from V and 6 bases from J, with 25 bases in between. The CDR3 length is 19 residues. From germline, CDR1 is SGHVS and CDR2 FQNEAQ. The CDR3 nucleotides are TGTGCCAGCAGCTTAAGAGGACAAGGCCCGATAGGGATCCCCGGGGAGCTGTTTTTT. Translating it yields CASSLRGQGPIGIPGELFF. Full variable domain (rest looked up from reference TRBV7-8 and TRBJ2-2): GAGVSQSPRYKVAKRGQDVALRCDPISGHVSLFWYQQALGQGPEFLTYFQNEAQLDKSGLPSDRFFAERPEGSVSTLKIQRTQQEDSAVYLCASSLRGQGPIGIPGELFFGEGSRLTVL.

Written as DNA, the CDR3 is TGCAGCGTTTGGACAGGCCTCTTCCAAGAGACCCAGTACTTC. This gives the protein CSVWTGLFQETQYF. J is TRBJ2-5 and V is TRBV29-1; the match to TRBD1 covers 7 bases. J gave up 1 base and V 5 bases, and 7 bases lay outside the gene matches. Germline V gene data show CDR1 as SQVTM and CDR2 as ANQGSEA. The CDR3 contains 14 residues. The full variable domain, rest sourced from reference TRBV29-1 and TRBJ2-5, is SAVISQKPSRDICQRGTSLTIQCQVDSQVTMMFWYRQQPGQSLTLIATANQGSEATYESGFVIDKFPISRPNLTFSTLTVSNMSPEDSSIYLCSVWTGLFQETQYFGPGTRLLVL.

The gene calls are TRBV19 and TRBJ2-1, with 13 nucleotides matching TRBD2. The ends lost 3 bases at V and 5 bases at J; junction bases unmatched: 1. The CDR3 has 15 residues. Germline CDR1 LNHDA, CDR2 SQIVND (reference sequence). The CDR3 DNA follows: TGTGCCAGTAGTATTGGACTAGCGGGAGACAATGAGCAGTTCTTC. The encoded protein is CASSIGLAGDNEQFF. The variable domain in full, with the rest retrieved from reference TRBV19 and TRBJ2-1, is DGGITQSPKYLFRKEGQNVTLSCEQNLNHDAMYWYRQDPGQGLRLIYYSQIVNDFQKGDIAEGYSVSREKKESFPLTVTSAQKNPTAFYLCASSIGLAGDNEQFFGPGTRLTVL.

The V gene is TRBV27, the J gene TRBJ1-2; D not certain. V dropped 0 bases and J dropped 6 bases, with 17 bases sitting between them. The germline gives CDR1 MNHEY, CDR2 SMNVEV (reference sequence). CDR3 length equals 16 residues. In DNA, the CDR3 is TGTGCCAGCAGTTTATCGCTGGAGACCTTAAGGAATGGCTACACCTTC. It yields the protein CASSLSLETLRNGYTF.

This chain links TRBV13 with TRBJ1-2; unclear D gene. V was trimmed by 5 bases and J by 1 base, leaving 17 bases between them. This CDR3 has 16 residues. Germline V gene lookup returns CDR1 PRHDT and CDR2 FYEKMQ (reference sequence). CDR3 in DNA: TGTGCCAGCAGCCCTGCCTTGGCTGGGGATAACTATGGCTACACCTTC. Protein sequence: CASSPALAGDNYGYTF.

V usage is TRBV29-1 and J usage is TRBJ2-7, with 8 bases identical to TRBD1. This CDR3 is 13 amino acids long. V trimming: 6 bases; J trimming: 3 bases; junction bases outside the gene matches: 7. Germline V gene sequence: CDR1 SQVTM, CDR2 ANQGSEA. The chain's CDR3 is CSVNSGQVYEQYF. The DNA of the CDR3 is TGCAGCGTCAATTCGGGACAGGTCTACGAGCAGTACTTC.

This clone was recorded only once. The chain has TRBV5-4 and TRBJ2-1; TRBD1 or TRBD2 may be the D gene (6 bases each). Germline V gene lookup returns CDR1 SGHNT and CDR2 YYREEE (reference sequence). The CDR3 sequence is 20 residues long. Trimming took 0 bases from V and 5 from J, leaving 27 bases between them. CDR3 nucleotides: TGTGCCAGCAGCTTGGATGGGGGGCCCGGACTAACCCTAGATAACAATGAGCAGTTCTTC. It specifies CASSLDGGPGLTLDNNEQFF.

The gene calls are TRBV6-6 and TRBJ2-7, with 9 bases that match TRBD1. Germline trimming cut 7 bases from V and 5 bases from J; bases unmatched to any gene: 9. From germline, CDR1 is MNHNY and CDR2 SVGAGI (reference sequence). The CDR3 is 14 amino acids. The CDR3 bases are TGTGCCAGCAACCCCGGACAGGGGATGGACGAGCAGTACTTC. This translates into CASNPGQGMDEQYF.

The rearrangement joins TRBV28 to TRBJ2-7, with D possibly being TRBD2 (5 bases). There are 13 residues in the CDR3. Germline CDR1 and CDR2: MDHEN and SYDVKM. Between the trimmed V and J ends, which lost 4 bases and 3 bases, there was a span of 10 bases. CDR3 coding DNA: TGTGCCAGCAGTTCCCGGGGATTCTACGAGCAGTACTTC. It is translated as CASSSRGFYEQYF. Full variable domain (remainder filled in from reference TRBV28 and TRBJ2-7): DVKVTQSSRYLVKRTGEKVFLECVQDMDHENMFWYRQDPGLGLRLIYFSYDVKMKEKGDIPEGYSVSREKKERFSLILESASTNQTSMYLCASSSRGFYEQYFGPGTRLTVT.

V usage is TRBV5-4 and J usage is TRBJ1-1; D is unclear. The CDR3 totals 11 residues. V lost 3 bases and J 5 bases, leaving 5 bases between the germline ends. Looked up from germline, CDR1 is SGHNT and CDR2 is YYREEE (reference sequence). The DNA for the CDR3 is TGTGCCAGCAGCTCCAATACTGAAGCTTTCTTT. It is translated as CASSSNTEAFF.